This TCR beta chain was identified during a study of regulatory and conventional T cells in RAG deficiency. Study-level findings and limits: Omenn patients showed >90% Treg-Tconv overlap and shorter CDR3 lengths.

TCRdb keeps only in-frame clones here, not all; method: immunoSEQ multiplex PCR. The data contain more than 7,000 clones, about 94% of them singletons. In the case of this clone: The antigen is undetermined.

Blood CD4+ CD25-low CD127-high conventional T cells supplied the genomic DNA template. The source of this sequence is a human donor with RAG deficiency presenting as severe combined immunodeficiency. Material for sequencing was CD4+ effector T cells sorted from blood.

The CDR3 is CASSLVSGLETQYF. The CDR3 bases are TGTGCCAGCAGCTTAGTTTCGGGGCTGGAGACCCAGTACTTC. J is TRBJ2-5 and V is TRBV7-8, with D perhaps assigned TRBD1 or TRBD2 (5 bases each). Trimming cost V 1 base and J 5 bases, with 11 bases left between them. Germline values: CDR1 SGHVS, CDR2 FQNEAQ. This CDR3 region has 14 residues. The whole variable domain, remainder taken from reference TRBV7-8 and TRBJ2-5, is GAGVSQSPRYKVAKRGQDVALRCDPISGHVSLFWYQQALGQGPEFLTYFQNEAQLDKSGLPSDRFFAERPEGSVSTLKIQRTQQEDSAVYLCASSLVSGLETQYFGPGTRLLVL.